Shown below are 8 T cell receptor beta chains from a single sample sequenced in a study of blood T cell repertoires in COVID-19. Assay used: immunoSEQ multiplex PCR; TCRdb lists only in-frame clones, some missing. The table records some 270,000 clones, 80% to 85% of them present only once. The sequencing input was peripheral blood. The source of these receptors is a woman between 35 and 50 years old who had recovered from COVID-19.

V gene TRBV5-4 combines with J gene TRBJ2-1; 9 nucleotides agree with TRBD1. V trimming: 4 bases; J trimming: 6 bases; junction bases outside the gene matches: 8. The CDR3 runs 15 residues. The germline V gene encodes CDR1 SGHNT and CDR2 YYREEE (reference sequence). The CDR3 spells CASSRGTGSINEQFF. The CDR3 nucleotides are TGTGCCAGCAGCCGCGGGACAGGGAGCATCAATGAGCAGTTCTTC.

The genes are TRBV5-1 and TRBJ2-2, with TRBD2 matching 11 bases. The CDR3 consists of 16 residues. Trimming at V came to 3 bases and at J to 7 bases, leaving 8 bases not matched to a gene. Germline V gene sequence: CDR1 SGHRS, CDR2 YFSETQ. CDR3 coding DNA: TGCGCCAGCAGCTCTTCTCTAGCGGGGGGCCACGGGGAGCTGTTTTTT. Translated, it gives CASSSSLAGGHGELFF. The full variable domain, with the rest looked up from reference TRBV5-1 and TRBJ2-2, is KAGVTQTPRYLIKTRGQQVTLSCSPISGHRSVSWYQQTPGQGLQFLFEYFSETQRNKGNFPGRFSGRQFSNSRSEMNVSTLELGDSALYLCASSSSLAGGHGELFFGEGSRLTVL.

The chain links TRBV6-1 to TRBJ1-2, with a weak D call TRBD1 (5 bases). The ends were cut back, 0 bases at V and 3 bases at J, with 17 bases in the middle. This CDR3 region has 17 residues. CDR1 is MNHNS and CDR2 is SASEGT in the germline V gene. The CDR3 bases are TGTGCCAGCAGTGAAGCACTTTACGGGGCGGGGGACTATGGCTACACCTTC. This sequence encodes CASSEALYGAGDYGYTF.

This chain connects TRBV4-2 to TRBJ2-1, with D maybe TRBD2 (6 bases). Trimming took off 0 bases at V and 1 base at J, with 13 bases between the two ends. The CDR3 loop spans 17 amino acids. Germline V gene data show CDR1 as LGHNA and CDR2 as YNFKEQ. CDR3 protein: CASSQETQRGSYNEQFF. The CDR3 bases are TGTGCCAGCAGCCAAGAAACCCAACGGGGGTCCTACAATGAGCAGTTCTTC.

This sequence joins TRBV19 and TRBJ1-4; 11 bases align to TRBD1. The CDR3 contains 16 residues. J was trimmed by 6 bases and V by 8 bases; bases with no gene match: 11. CDR1 and CDR2 (germline): LNHDA, SQIVND (reference sequence). The CDR3 loop is CASENRPGQGDEKLFF. In DNA, the CDR3 is TGTGCCAGTGAGAATCGCCCGGGACAGGGGGATGAAAAACTGTTTTTT.

The CDR3 DNA reads as TGTGCCAGCAGTTATCGGGGGGAGGACACTGAAGCTTTCTTT. Its protein is CASSYRGEDTEAFF. The gene calls are TRBV6-6 and TRBJ1-1; possible D gene TRBD1, 5 bases. V lost 3 bases, J lost 3 bases, and 11 bases lay in between. CDR3 length: 14 amino acids. The germline gives CDR1 MNHNY, CDR2 SVGAGI (reference sequence).

The chain recombines TRBV4-1 with TRBJ1-1; possibly TRBD1 for D (5 bases). Germline V gene data show CDR1 as MGHRA and CDR2 as YSYEKL. This CDR3 spans 13 amino acids. V was pared by 6 bases and J by 0 bases, with 8 bases between. DNA for the CDR3: TGCGCCAGCAGGGGGCAGATGAACACTGAAGCTTTCTTT. It specifies CASRGQMNTEAFF.

The chain carries TRBV11-2 and TRBJ1-1; no firm D call. The CDR3 totals 13 residues. Deletions cut 5 bases from V and 0 bases from J, with 7 bases between. CDR1 is SGHAT, CDR2 FQNNGV, per germline. Here the CDR3 DNA reads TGTGCCAGCAGCGTTAGCCTGAACACTGAAGCTTTCTTT. Its translation: CASSVSLNTEAFF.